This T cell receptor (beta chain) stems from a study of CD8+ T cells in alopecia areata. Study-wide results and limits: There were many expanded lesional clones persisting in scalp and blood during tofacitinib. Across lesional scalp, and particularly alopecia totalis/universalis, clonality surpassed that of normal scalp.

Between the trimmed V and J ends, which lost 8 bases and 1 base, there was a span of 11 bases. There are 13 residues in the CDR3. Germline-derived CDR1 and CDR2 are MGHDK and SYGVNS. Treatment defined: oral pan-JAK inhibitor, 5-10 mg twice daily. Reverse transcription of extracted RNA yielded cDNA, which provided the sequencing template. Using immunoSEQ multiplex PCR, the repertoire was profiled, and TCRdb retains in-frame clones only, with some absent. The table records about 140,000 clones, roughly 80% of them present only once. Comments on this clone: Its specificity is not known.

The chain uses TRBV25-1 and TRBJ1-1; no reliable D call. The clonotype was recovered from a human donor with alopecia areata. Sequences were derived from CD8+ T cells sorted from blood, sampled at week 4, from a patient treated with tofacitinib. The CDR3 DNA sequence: TGTGCCAGCTCTGCGGGATCGAACACTGAAGCTTTCTTT. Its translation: CASSAGSNTEAFF.